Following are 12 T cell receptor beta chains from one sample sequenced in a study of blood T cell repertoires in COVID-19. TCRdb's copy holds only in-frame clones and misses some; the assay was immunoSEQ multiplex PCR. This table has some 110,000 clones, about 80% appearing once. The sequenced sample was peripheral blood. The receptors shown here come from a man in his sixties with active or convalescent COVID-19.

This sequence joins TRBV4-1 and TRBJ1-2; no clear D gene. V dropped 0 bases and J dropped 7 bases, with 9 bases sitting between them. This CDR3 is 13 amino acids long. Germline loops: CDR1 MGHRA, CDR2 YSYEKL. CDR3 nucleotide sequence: TGCGCCAGCAGCCAAGATAATGAGTTTGGCTACACCTTC. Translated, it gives CASSQDNEFGYTF.

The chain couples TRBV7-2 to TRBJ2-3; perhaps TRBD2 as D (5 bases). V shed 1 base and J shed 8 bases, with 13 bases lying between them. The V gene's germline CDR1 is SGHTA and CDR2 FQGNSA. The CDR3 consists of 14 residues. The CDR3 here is CASSLVLAEGTQYF. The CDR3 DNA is TGTGCCAGCAGCTTAGTCCTAGCCGAGGGTACGCAGTATTTT.

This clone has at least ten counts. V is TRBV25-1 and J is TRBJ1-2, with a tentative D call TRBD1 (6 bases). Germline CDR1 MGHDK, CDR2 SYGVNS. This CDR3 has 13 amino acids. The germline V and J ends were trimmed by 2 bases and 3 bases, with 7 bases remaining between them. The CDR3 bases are TGTGCCAGCAGTGAACAGGGGCACTATGGCTACACCTTC. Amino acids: CASSEQGHYGYTF.

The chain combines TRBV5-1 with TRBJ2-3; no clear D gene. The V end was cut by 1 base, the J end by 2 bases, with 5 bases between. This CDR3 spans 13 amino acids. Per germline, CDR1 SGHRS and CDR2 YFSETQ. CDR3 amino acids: CASSLSFTDTQYF. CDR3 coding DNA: TGCGCCAGCAGCTTGTCATTCACAGATACGCAGTATTTT.

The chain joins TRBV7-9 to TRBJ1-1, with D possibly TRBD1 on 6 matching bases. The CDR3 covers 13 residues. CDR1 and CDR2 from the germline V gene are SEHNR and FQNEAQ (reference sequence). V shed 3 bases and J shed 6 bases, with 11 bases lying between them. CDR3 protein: CASSFRGAPEAFF. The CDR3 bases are TGTGCCAGCAGCTTCCGGGGGGCCCCTGAAGCTTTCTTT.

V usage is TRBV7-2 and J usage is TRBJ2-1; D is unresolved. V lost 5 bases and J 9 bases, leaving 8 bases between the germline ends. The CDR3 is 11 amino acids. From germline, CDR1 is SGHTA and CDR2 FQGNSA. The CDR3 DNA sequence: TGTGCCAGCAGCCCTAGTAGTGAGCAGTTCTTC. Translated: CASSPSSEQFF. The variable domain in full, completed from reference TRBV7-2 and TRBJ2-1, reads GAGVSQSPSNKVTEKGKDVELRCDPISGHTALYWYRQSLGQGLEFLIYFQGNSAPDKSGLPSDRFSAERTGGSVSTLTIQRTQQEDSAVYLCASSPSSEQFFGPGTRLTVL.

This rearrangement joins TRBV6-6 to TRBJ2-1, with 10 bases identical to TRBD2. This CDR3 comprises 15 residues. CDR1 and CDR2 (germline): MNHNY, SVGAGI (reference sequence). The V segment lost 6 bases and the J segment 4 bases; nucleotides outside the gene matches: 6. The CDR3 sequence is CASSPTTSGYNEQFF. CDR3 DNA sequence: TGTGCCAGCAGCCCGACGACTAGCGGGTACAATGAGCAGTTCTTC.

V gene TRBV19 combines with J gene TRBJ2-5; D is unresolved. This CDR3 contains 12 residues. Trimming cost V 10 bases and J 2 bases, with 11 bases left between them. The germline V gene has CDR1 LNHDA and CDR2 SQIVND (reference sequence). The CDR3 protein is CATSAAQETQYF. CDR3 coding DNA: TGTGCCACCTCGGCGGCACAAGAGACCCAGTACTTC.

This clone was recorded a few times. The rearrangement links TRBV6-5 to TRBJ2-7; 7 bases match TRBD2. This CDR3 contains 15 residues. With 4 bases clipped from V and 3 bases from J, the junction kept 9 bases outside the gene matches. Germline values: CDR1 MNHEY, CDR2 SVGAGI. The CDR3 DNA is TGTGCCAGCAGTTTGCGGGAGAACCCCCTCTACGAGCAGTACTTC. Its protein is CASSLRENPLYEQYF.

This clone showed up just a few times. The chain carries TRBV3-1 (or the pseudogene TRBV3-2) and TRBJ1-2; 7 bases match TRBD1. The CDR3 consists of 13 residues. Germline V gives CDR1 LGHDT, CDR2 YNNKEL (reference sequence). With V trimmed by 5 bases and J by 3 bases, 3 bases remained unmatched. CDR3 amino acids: CASSYRGDYGYTF. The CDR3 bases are TGTGCCAGCAGCTACAGGGGTGACTATGGCTACACCTTC.

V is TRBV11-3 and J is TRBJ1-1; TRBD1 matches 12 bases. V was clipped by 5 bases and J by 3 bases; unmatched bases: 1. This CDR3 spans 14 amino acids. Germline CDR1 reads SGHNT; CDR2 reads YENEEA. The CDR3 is CASSRDRGHTEAFF. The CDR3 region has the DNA TGTGCCAGCAGCAGGGACAGGGGGCACACTGAAGCTTTCTTT.

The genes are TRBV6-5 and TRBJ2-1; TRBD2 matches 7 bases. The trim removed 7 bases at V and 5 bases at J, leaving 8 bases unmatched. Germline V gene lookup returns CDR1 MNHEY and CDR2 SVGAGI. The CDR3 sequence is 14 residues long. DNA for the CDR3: TGTGCCAGCACTCCGCTAGCGGCCAACAATGAGCAGTTCTTC. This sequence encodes CASTPLAANNEQFF.